The 26 T cell receptor beta chains below come from one sample, sequenced in a study of vaccination effects on CD4 cells after COVID-19. The table came from immunoSEQ multiplex PCR; TCRdb's copy has only in-frame clones and leaves some out. The data show roughly 67,000 clones, with 60% to 85% seen just once and roughly a tenth held by the top ten. These receptors' antigens are unknown. Sequencing followed a ViraFEST assay step that expanded antigen-specific CD4+ T cells with viral peptide pools. Subsequent to less than twelve days of culture, CD4+ T cells were isolated. Nucleocapsid antibodies stayed negative before and after vaccination, showing no earlier SARS-CoV-2 infection. The sequencing here drew on CD4+ T cells from PBMCs cultured with SARS-CoV-2 spike peptides, taken before COVID-19 vaccination. These receptors all stem from a human donor who received a COVID-19 vaccine.

This clone showed up just a few times. This chain joins TRBV9 and TRBJ1-5; weak D call: TRBD1 (6 bases). Between the trimmed V and J ends, which lost 5 bases and 5 bases, there was a span of 11 bases. The CDR3 has 13 residues. Per the germline V gene, CDR1 is SGDLS and CDR2 is YYNGEE. For the CDR3, the DNA is TGTGCCAGCAGTCCTACAGGGCATCAGCCCCAGCATTTT. Translated, it gives CASSPTGHQPQHF.

This chain connects TRBV23-1 to TRBJ1-1, with TRBD1 matching over 7 bases. TRBV23-1 belongs to the ORF category, with a function that is uncertain. The CDR3 length is 14 residues. V shed 3 bases, J shed 4 bases, and the junction held 5 bases outside the gene matches. CDR3 region: CASSHGAGGTEAFF. Here the CDR3 DNA reads TGCGCCAGCAGTCATGGTGCAGGGGGCACTGAAGCTTTCTTT.

This chain links TRBV19 with TRBJ2-3; TRBD1 matches at 7 bases. CDR3 length equals 16 residues. Trimming took 3 bases from V and 4 from J; bases not matched to a gene: 10. Germline V lookup: CDR1 LNHDA, CDR2 SQIVND (reference sequence). The CDR3 sequence is CASSIWVTGRSDTQYF. In DNA, the CDR3 is TGTGCCAGTAGTATTTGGGTGACAGGGCGCTCAGATACGCAGTATTTT.

The CDR3 DNA sequence: TGTGCCAGTAGTTCCCAGGGACAGGGTAGTCCCTACAATGAGCAGTTCTTC. Amino acid sequence: CASSSQGQGSPYNEQFF. The chain uses TRBV19 and TRBJ2-1, with TRBD1 identical over 9 bases. The V gene end was trimmed by 5 bases and the J gene end by 2 bases; junction bases not matched to a gene: 10. Germline CDR1 is LNHDA and CDR2 is SQIVND (reference sequence). The CDR3 has 17 amino acids.

The DNA for the CDR3 is TGTGCCAGCAGTCGGGACAGCGCCTCACTCTATGGCTACACCTTC. Residues: CASSRDSASLYGYTF. The chain recombines TRBV6-5 with TRBJ1-2; 7 nucleotides align to TRBD1. The CDR3 spans 15 residues. The junction had 10 bases not matched to a gene; V was cut back by 5 bases and J by 4 bases. Germline lookup yields CDR1 MNHEY and CDR2 SVGAGI.

The rearrangement joins TRBV6-6 to TRBJ1-1, with D tentatively TRBD1 (5 bases). V lost 2 bases and J 2 bases, leaving 12 bases between the germline ends. Germline V gives CDR1 MNHNY, CDR2 SVGAGI (reference sequence). The CDR3 spans 15 residues. DNA for the CDR3: TGTGCCAGCAGTTACGGGGGGAGTCGTAACACTGAAGCTTTCTTT. It translates to CASSYGGSRNTEAFF.

This rearrangement joins TRBV5-1 to TRBJ1-4; D is undetermined. The germline V gene encodes CDR1 SGHRS and CDR2 YFSETQ. CDR3 length equals 15 residues. With 4 bases removed from V and 3 bases from J, the gap between germline ends came to 13 bases. The CDR3 nucleotides read TGCGCCAGCAGCCACAACGTAGGGTCTAATGAAAAACTGTTTTTT. Protein: CASSHNVGSNEKLFF.

The chain is built from TRBV11-3 and TRBJ2-1; TRBD2 agrees at 15 bases. The CDR3 is made up of 18 amino acids. The junction had 6 bases not matched to a gene; V was cut back by 5 bases and J by 1 base. Germline CDR1 reads SGHNT; CDR2 reads YENEEA. Here the CDR3 reads CASSAGGTSGGSYNEQFF. The CDR3 bases are TGTGCCAGCAGCGCGGGGGGGACTAGCGGGGGGTCCTACAATGAGCAGTTCTTC.

The V call is TRBV10-3, the J call TRBJ2-7; D gene uncertain. The V gene's germline CDR1 is ENHRY and CDR2 SYGVKD. CDR3 size: 14 residues. Trimming removed 0 bases at V and 2 bases at J, with 8 bases between. The CDR3 is CAISESQHPYEQYV. DNA for the CDR3: TGTGCCATCAGTGAGTCGCAGCACCCCTACGAGCAGTACGTC.

This sequence joins TRBV7-9 and TRBJ2-7; a weak D match, TRBD2 (7 bases). The germline V and J ends were trimmed by 5 bases and 4 bases, with 15 bases remaining between them. CDR3 length equals 14 residues. CDR1 is SEHNR, CDR2 FQNEAQ, per germline (reference sequence). CDR3 residues: CASSRGGDGYEQYV. CDR3 coding DNA: TGTGCCAGCAGCAGAGGGGGGGACGGTTACGAGCAGTACGTC.

The genes are TRBV11-2 and TRBJ1-1, with a possible D match to TRBD1 (6 bases). This CDR3 is 13 amino acids long. V lost 5 bases, J lost 7 bases, and 14 bases lay in between. CDR1 is SGHAT and CDR2 is FQNNGV in the germline V gene. The CDR3 coding sequence is TGTGCCAGCAGCGCCATCAGGGGTGGTGAAGCTTTCTTT. Translating gives CASSAIRGGEAFF.

Turning to this clone: Other DNA sequences within the sample encode an identical CDR3. The chain combines TRBV5-1 with TRBJ1-4; perhaps TRBD1 as D (5 bases). CDR1 and CDR2 from the germline V gene are SGHRS and YFSETQ. CDR3 size: 15 residues. Trimming left V 0 bases short and J 4 bases short, with 10 bases between. The CDR3 sequence is CASSLADSVNEKLFF. The DNA of the CDR3 is TGCGCCAGCAGCTTGGCCGACAGCGTTAATGAAAAACTGTTTTTT.

The genes are TRBV27 and TRBJ2-3, with 13 bases lining up with TRBD2. CDR1 is MNHEY, CDR2 SMNVEV, per germline (reference sequence). V lost 5 bases to trimming and J lost 9 bases; unmatched junction nucleotides: 8. The CDR3 spans 15 residues. This CDR3 reads CASSPLAGGLRTQYF. The CDR3 coding sequence is TGTGCCAGCAGTCCACTAGCGGGGGGGCTCCGGACGCAGTATTTT.

This clone was counted a single time. The junction departs from the called germline gene at one end, perhaps through a read error. V usage is TRBV6-5 and J usage is TRBJ2-1; D is uncertain. Germline V gene sequence: CDR1 MNHEY, CDR2 SVGAGI. This CDR3 is built from 14 residues. This CDR3 is CASSNSGRNNEQFF. The CDR3 coding sequence is TGTGCCAGCAGTAACTCCGGACGGAACAATGAGCAGTTCTTC.

The chain recombines TRBV6-5 with TRBJ1-4; TRBD1 matches 8 bases. J was trimmed by 8 bases and V by 8 bases; bases with no gene match: 7. The germline gives CDR1 MNHEY, CDR2 SVGAGI. This CDR3 has 13 amino acids. The CDR3 region has the DNA TGTGCCAGCTCGAGACAGGGGCGAGAAAAACTGTTTTTT. Translation gives CASSRQGREKLFF.

The chain uses TRBV7-2 and TRBJ1-3; D is unclear. Germline loops: CDR1 SGHTA, CDR2 FQGNSA. This CDR3 has 13 residues. The V and J ends lost 6 bases and 7 bases respectively, with 13 bases between them. CDR3 sequence: CASRSPLANTIYF. Here the CDR3 DNA reads TGTGCCAGCAGATCCCCTTTGGCTAACACCATATATTTT.

For the CDR3, the DNA is TGCGCCAGCAGCCTGAGGACGGTTAACTATGGCTACACCTTC. Translating gives CASSLRTVNYGYTF. The chain has TRBV5-1 and TRBJ1-2; D ambiguous. Germline V lookup: CDR1 SGHRS, CDR2 YFSETQ. CDR3 length: 14 residues. Trimming removed 4 bases at V and 1 base at J, with 11 bases between.

V and J are TRBV18 and TRBJ2-3; D gene uncertain. Trimming shortened V by 3 bases and J by 3 bases, and 7 bases separated the two germline ends. This CDR3 spans 13 amino acids. Germline values: CDR1 KGHSH, CDR2 LQKENI. The CDR3: CASSPSLTDTQYF. CDR3 in DNA: TGTGCCAGCTCACCTAGCCTTACAGATACGCAGTATTTT.

This clone was seen a handful of times. This chain uses TRBV11-2 with TRBJ1-5; TRBD1 might be the D (6 bases). CDR1 and CDR2 from the germline V gene are SGHAT and FQNNGV. There are 17 residues in the CDR3. The V end lost 4 bases, the J end lost 1 base, and 17 bases lay between the germline ends. CDR3 residues: CASSSNGGGSSNQPQHF. The CDR3 DNA reads TGTGCCAGCAGCTCGAACGGGGGGGGCTCCAGCAATCAGCCCCAGCATTTT.

The chain combines TRBV6-5 with TRBJ1-3; the match to TRBD1 covers 8 bases. Germline V gene lookup returns CDR1 MNHEY and CDR2 SVGAGI. This CDR3 has 15 residues. The V segment lost 6 bases and the J segment 2 bases; nucleotides outside the gene matches: 6. CDR3 in amino acids: CASRRDRGTGNTIYF. The CDR3 nucleotides are TGTGCCAGCAGACGAGACAGGGGTACTGGAAACACCATATATTTT.

The chain carries TRBV10-3 and TRBJ2-7; TRBD2 is a possible D gene (5 bases). Germline-derived CDR1 and CDR2 are ENHRY and SYGVKD. The CDR3 consists of 13 residues. The V and J ends lost 5 bases and 2 bases respectively, with 10 bases between them. CDR3 loop: CAISPGSPYEQYV. CDR3 bases: TGTGCCATCAGTCCGGGATCCCCCTACGAGCAGTACGTC.

This chain uses TRBV5-1 with TRBJ2-4; 9 bases match TRBD1. The CDR3 is 15 amino acids. CDR1 is SGHRS, CDR2 YFSETQ, per germline. With 7 bases clipped from V and 3 bases from J, the junction kept 8 bases outside the gene matches. The CDR3 DNA is TGCGCCAGCGGGACAGGGAAAGGGGGCAAAAACATTCAGTACTTC. It codes for CASGTGKGGKNIQYF.

V usage is TRBV5-1 and J usage is TRBJ2-5; no definite D call. Germline-derived CDR1 and CDR2 are SGHRS and YFSETQ. Trimming left V 4 bases short and J 2 bases short, with 12 bases between. The CDR3 spans 14 residues. As DNA, the CDR3 is TGCGCCAGCAGCATCGGCCCTGCTCAAGAGACCCAGTACTTC. Protein product: CASSIGPAQETQYF.

This sequence joins TRBV5-1 and TRBJ1-1; tentative D call: TRBD1 (5 bases). Germline V CDR1 and CDR2: SGHRS, YFSETQ. The CDR3 is 15 residues long. The germline V and J ends were trimmed by 4 bases and 0 bases, with 13 bases remaining between them. CDR3 in DNA: TGCGCCAGCAGCCAGGGTGGGGGGTTGAACACTGAAGCTTTCTTT. Residues: CASSQGGGLNTEAFF.

This chain connects TRBV4-2 to TRBJ1-2; D might be TRBD1 (5 bases). The CDR3 is 15 amino acids. The V and J ends lost 4 bases and 0 bases respectively, with 12 bases between them. Germline loops: CDR1 LGHNA, CDR2 YNFKEQ. CDR3 coding DNA: TGTGCCAGCAGCCTCTCTGGGGGAGCTAACTATGGCTACACCTTC. Residues: CASSLSGGANYGYTF.

V gene TRBV6-2 or TRBV6-3 combines with J gene TRBJ1-5; no clear D. V shed 5 bases and J shed 1 base, with 6 bases lying between them. CDR1 is MNHEY, CDR2 SVGEGT, per germline. CDR3 size: 13 residues. The CDR3 DNA reads as TGTGCCAGCAGTCGTAGGAGCAATCAGCCCCAGCATTTT. Translated, it gives CASSRRSNQPQHF.